This T cell receptor beta chain was identified during a study of CD8 T cells in Susac syndrome. Remarks on this clonotype: Its antigen remains unknown.

CDR3 size: 18 residues. The J segment lost 5 bases and the V segment lost 3 bases, leaving 17 bases of the junction unmatched. Germline CDR1 reads LGHNA; CDR2 reads YNFKEQ. Reverse transcription of roughly 0.5 to 1 ug RNA was carried out with random hexamers. TCRdb reprocessed the immunoSEQ multiplex PCR reads via MiXCR and lists one record per CDR3 protein. The profile shows about 170,000 distinct CDR3 sequences, around 95% of them singletons. Whole-study results and caveats: The CD4+ T cell repertoires in Susac syndrome did not show any clonal expansion.

Specimen: CD4+ T cells from PBMCs. This sequence was found in a human donor with Susac syndrome. V gene TRBV4-2 combines with J gene TRBJ2-5; 8 positions match TRBD2. CDR3 sequence (DNA): TGTGCCAGCAGCCAGCGCAGGGTTCCCGGGGGGGCCGGGGAGACCCAGTACTTC. Translating it yields CASSQRRVPGGAGETQYF.